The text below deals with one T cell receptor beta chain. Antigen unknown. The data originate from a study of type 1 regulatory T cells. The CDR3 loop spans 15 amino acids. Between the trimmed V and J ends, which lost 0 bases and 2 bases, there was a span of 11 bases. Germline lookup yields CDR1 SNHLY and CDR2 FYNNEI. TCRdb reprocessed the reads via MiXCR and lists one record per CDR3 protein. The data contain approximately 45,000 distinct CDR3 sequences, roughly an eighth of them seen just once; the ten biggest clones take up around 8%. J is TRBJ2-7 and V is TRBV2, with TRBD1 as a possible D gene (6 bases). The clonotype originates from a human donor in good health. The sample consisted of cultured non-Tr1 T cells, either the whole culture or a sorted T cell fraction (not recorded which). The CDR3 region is CASSEAGTSTYEQYF. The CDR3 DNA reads TGTGCCAGCAGTGAAGCTGGGACAAGTACCTACGAGCAGTACTTC.